These 27 T cell receptor beta chains share one sample of origin, sequenced in a study of blood T cell repertoires in COVID-19. TCRdb keeps only in-frame clones here, not all; method: immunoSEQ multiplex PCR. The sample shows 250,000 or so clones, around 90% of them seen only once. The sample consisted of PBMCs or T cells enriched from blood (not recorded which). The receptors shown here come from a woman aged 30 to 39 with acute COVID-19.

The V and J genes are TRBV4-1 and TRBJ1-6; 7 bases map to TRBD1. The CDR3 loop spans 15 amino acids. V was pared by 5 bases and J by 5 bases, with 6 bases of the junction left unmatched. Germline V gene data show CDR1 as MGHRA and CDR2 as YSYEKL. CDR3: CASSYRDSDNSPLHF. The CDR3 coding sequence is TGCGCCAGCAGCTACCGGGACAGTGATAATTCACCCCTCCACTTT.

This clone has a single count. The chain joins TRBV3-1 (or the pseudogene TRBV3-2) to TRBJ2-1; D unresolved. Trimming removed 2 bases from V and 5 bases from J, with 4 bases in between. Looked up from germline, CDR1 is LGHDT and CDR2 is YNNKEL (reference sequence). This CDR3 contains 12 residues. Here the CDR3 reads CASSQPNNEQFF. In nucleotides, the CDR3 is TGTGCCAGCAGCCAACCTAACAATGAGCAGTTCTTC.

The chain employs TRBV7-9 and TRBJ2-1; TRBD1 matches 7 bases. Unmatched junction bases numbered 6, after V lost 8 bases and J lost 2 bases. Germline-derived CDR1 and CDR2 are SEHNR and FQNEAQ (reference sequence). The CDR3 length is 14 residues. CDR3 loop: CASLDREPYNEQFF. For the CDR3, the DNA is TGTGCCAGCCTAGACAGGGAGCCCTACAATGAGCAGTTCTTC.

The gene calls are TRBV7-8 and TRBJ2-3; 8 positions agree with TRBD2. Germline-derived CDR1 and CDR2 are SGHVS and FQNEAQ. Trimming took 5 bases from V and 4 from J; bases not matched to a gene: 5. CDR3 size: 14 residues. Here the CDR3 DNA reads TGTGCCAGCAGCCCGACAGCGGGGGCAGATACGCAGTATTTT. This encodes CASSPTAGADTQYF.

As for this clone: Other nucleotide sequences in the sample specify the same CDR3. This chain uses TRBV28 with TRBJ1-1, with D uncertain. CDR3 length: 13 amino acids. Germline CDR1 and CDR2: MDHEN and SYDVKM. Trimming took 5 bases from V and 4 from J, leaving 11 bases between them. The CDR3 sequence is CASSLGGGTEAFF. The DNA for the CDR3 is TGTGCCAGCAGTCTAGGAGGTGGCACTGAAGCTTTCTTT.

The rearrangement uses TRBV3-1 (or the pseudogene TRBV3-2) and TRBJ1-1, with D uncertain. The CDR3 runs to 14 residues. V lost 0 bases to trimming and J lost 0 bases, with 5 bases between them. Per germline, CDR1 LGHDT and CDR2 YNNKEL (reference sequence). The CDR3 reads CASSQDRLNTEAFF. CDR3 sequence (DNA): TGTGCCAGCAGCCAAGACAGGTTGAACACTGAAGCTTTCTTT.

In its sample, this clone was seen once. The chain is built from TRBV7-8 and TRBJ2-7, with TRBD1 identical over 9 bases. Unmatched junction bases numbered 8, after V lost 4 bases and J lost 7 bases. Germline V gene lookup returns CDR1 SGHVS and CDR2 FQNEAQ. The CDR3 is made up of 14 amino acids. CDR3 loop: CASSSVQGAKEQYF. The CDR3 nucleotides are TGTGCCAGCAGCTCGGTACAGGGGGCTAAAGAGCAGTACTTC.

V and J are TRBV19 and TRBJ1-4, with a weak D call TRBD1 (6 bases). With 3 bases removed from V and 3 bases from J, the gap between germline ends came to 14 bases. The length of the CDR3 is 16 residues. Germline V gene lookup returns CDR1 LNHDA and CDR2 SQIVND (reference sequence). The CDR3 DNA is TGTGCCAGTAGTATGCTAACAGGGTTAGCTAATGAAAAACTGTTTTTT. Protein: CASSMLTGLANEKLFF.

The chain uses TRBV27 and TRBJ1-2, with 7 bases aligning to TRBD1. V lost 4 bases and J lost 2; bases outside the gene matches: 7. Germline assignment: CDR1 MNHEY and CDR2 SMNVEV (reference sequence). The CDR3 has 15 residues. The chain's CDR3 is CASSSPRQGNYGYTF. DNA of the CDR3: TGTGCCAGCAGTTCGCCCCGACAGGGCAACTATGGCTACACCTTC.

The chain has TRBV6-5 and TRBJ2-1, with D perhaps matching TRBD1 (5 bases). Germline V gives CDR1 MNHEY, CDR2 SVGAGI. CDR3 size: 15 residues. Trimming left V 1 base short and J 1 base short, with 8 bases between. The CDR3 coding sequence is TGTGCCAGCAGTTACTATCAGGGTTCCTACAATGAGCAGTTCTTC. Translated: CASSYYQGSYNEQFF.

As to this clone: Other DNA variants within this sample encode the same CDR3. The genes are TRBV7-3 and TRBJ1-1; TRBD1 might be the D (5 bases). V was clipped by 4 bases and J by 2 bases, with 8 bases between them. The CDR3 extends over 13 amino acids. Per germline, CDR1 SGHTA and CDR2 FQGTGA. CDR3 coding DNA: TGTGCCAGCAGCTCTCAGGGAAACACTGAAGCTTTCTTT. It is translated as CASSSQGNTEAFF.

V and J are TRBV19 and TRBJ2-7; possibly TRBD1 for D (6 bases). This CDR3 has 14 amino acids. Germline V gives CDR1 LNHDA, CDR2 SQIVND (reference sequence). V shed 8 bases and J shed 3 bases, with 17 bases lying between them. The CDR3 region has the DNA TGTGCCAGTTCTAAGGGGGACACCCTCTACGAGCAGTACTTC. Translation gives CASSKGDTLYEQYF.

The CDR3 DNA reads TGTGCCAGCAGCCAAGAGGAGCGCGATACGCAGTATTTT. Translation gives CASSQEERDTQYF. The V call is TRBV4-2, the J call TRBJ2-3; D gene ambiguous. V was trimmed by 0 bases and J by 6 bases, leaving 7 bases between them. CDR1 and CDR2 (germline): LGHNA, YNFKEQ. The CDR3 covers 13 residues.

The genes are TRBV28 and TRBJ1-3, with a weak D call TRBD1 (6 bases). CDR1 is MDHEN and CDR2 is SYDVKM in the germline V gene. Between the trimmed V and J ends, which lost 6 bases and 0 bases, there was a span of 12 bases. The CDR3 runs 15 residues. The CDR3 spells CASRRQDFSGNTIYF. The CDR3 nucleotides read TGTGCCAGCAGAAGACAGGACTTCTCTGGAAACACCATATATTTT.

This clone was found once. CDR3 in DNA: TGTGCCAGTATGGTGGGAGGGCCGGGGACCGGGGAGCTGTTTTTT. It yields the protein CASMVGGPGTGELFF. The chain joins TRBV19 to TRBJ2-2; 7 bases agree with TRBD2. The CDR3 consists of 15 residues. V shed 7 bases and J 5 bases; nucleotides not matched to a gene: 10. The germline CDR1 and CDR2 sequences are LNHDA and SQIVND (reference sequence).

The V call is TRBV27, the J call TRBJ2-1; D might be TRBD2 (5 bases). Germline V CDR1 and CDR2: MNHEY, SMNVEV (reference sequence). V gave up 7 bases and J gave up 2 bases, with 15 bases separating them. The CDR3 is 15 amino acids. The CDR3 sequence: CASTTTNGAYNEQFF. In DNA, the CDR3 is TGTGCCAGCACTACCACTAACGGGGCCTACAATGAGCAGTTCTTC.

This chain uses TRBV18 with TRBJ2-1; 7 nucleotides line up with TRBD2. V shed 1 base, J shed 10 bases, and the junction held 4 bases outside the gene matches. In germline, CDR1 is KGHSH, CDR2 LQKENI. The CDR3 sequence is 13 residues long. CDR3: CASSPQASGEQFF. The CDR3 nucleotides read TGTGCCAGCTCACCACAGGCTAGCGGAGAGCAGTTCTTC.

This chain uses TRBV28 with TRBJ2-5; 7 bases map to TRBD2. Germline loops: CDR1 MDHEN, CDR2 SYDVKM. Trimming cost V 3 bases and J 2 bases; bases outside gene matches: 3. The length of the CDR3 is 14 residues. The CDR3 DNA is TGTGCCAGCAGTTTGGCGGGAGTTCAAGAGACCCAGTACTTC. Translation: CASSLAGVQETQYF.

The chain combines TRBV15 with TRBJ2-3; 7 bases map to TRBD2. The V and J ends lost 1 base and 1 base, in that order; junction bases with no gene match: 5. The germline V gene encodes CDR1 LNHNV and CDR2 YYDKDF (reference sequence). CDR3 length: 16 amino acids. CDR3 DNA sequence: TGTGCCACCAGCAGAGCAGGCGGGAGTGGCACAGATACGCAGTATTTT. Translation gives CATSRAGGSGTDTQYF.

The V call is TRBV7-3, the J call TRBJ2-1, with 10 bases lining up with TRBD2. The germline CDR1 and CDR2 sequences are SGHTA and FQGTGA. There are 15 residues in the CDR3. Unmatched junction bases numbered 5, after V lost 1 base and J lost 8 bases. CDR3 amino acids: CASSLSPAGGYEQFF. The CDR3 DNA is TGTGCCAGCAGCTTAAGTCCAGCGGGAGGGTATGAGCAGTTCTTC. The complete variable domain, with remaining parts taken from reference TRBV7-3 and TRBJ2-1, reads GAGVSQTPSNKVTEKGKYVELRCDPISGHTALYWYRQSLGQGPEFLIYFQGTGAADDSGLPNDRFFAVRPEGSVSTLKIQRTERGDSAVYLCASSLSPAGGYEQFFGPGTRLTVL.

This clone came up a few times. This rearrangement joins TRBV2 to TRBJ2-1; 10 positions agree with TRBD1. Germline V gene data show CDR1 as SNHLY and CDR2 as FYNNEI. The CDR3 contains 14 residues. J was trimmed by 2 bases and V by 8 bases; bases with no gene match: 3. This CDR3 reads CASLGTGAYNEQFF. The CDR3 coding sequence is TGTGCCAGCCTCGGGACAGGGGCCTACAATGAGCAGTTCTTC.

V and J are TRBV9 and TRBJ1-6; 10 nucleotides line up with TRBD1. In germline, CDR1 is SGDLS, CDR2 YYNGEE. This CDR3 is built from 18 residues. The junction had 9 bases not matched to a gene; V was cut back by 2 bases and J by 4 bases. CDR3 in DNA: TGTGCCAGCAGCGTCTATAAGGACAGGGGGACATATAATTCACCCCTCCACTTT. It encodes CASSVYKDRGTYNSPLHF.

This clone was seen once. V and J are TRBV4-1 and TRBJ2-7; a possible D gene is TRBD1 (5 bases). V lost 0 bases to trimming and J lost 2 bases, with 11 bases between them. The CDR3 spans 15 residues. Germline V gene lookup returns CDR1 MGHRA and CDR2 YSYEKL. DNA of the CDR3: TGCGCCAGCAGCCAAGACCAGGGCAGAGCCTACGAGCAGTACTTC. Translation gives CASSQDQGRAYEQYF.

The V and J genes are TRBV7-6 and TRBJ1-5; D perhaps matches TRBD1 (6 bases). Deletions cut 4 bases from V and 2 bases from J, with 15 bases between. The CDR3 length is 16 residues. CDR1 and CDR2 (germline): SGHVS, FNYEAQ. CDR3 residues: CASSYQGKGGNQPQHF. DNA for the CDR3: TGTGCCAGCAGCTACCAGGGGAAGGGTGGCAATCAGCCCCAGCATTTT. Drawing the rest from reference TRBV7-6 and TRBJ1-5, the complete variable domain is GAGVSQSPRYKVTKRGQDVALRCDPISGHVSLYWYRQALGQGPEFLTYFNYEAQQDKSGLPNDRFSAERPEGSISTLTIQRTEQRDSAMYRCASSYQGKGGNQPQHFGDGTRLSIL.

The chain combines TRBV5-6 with TRBJ2-1; D is undetermined. Germline CDR1 SGHDT, CDR2 YYEEEE. The CDR3 is 14 amino acids. Trimming took off 4 bases at V and 1 base at J, with 9 bases between the two ends. The CDR3 protein is CASSPTESYNEQFF. CDR3 bases: TGTGCCAGCAGCCCTACAGAGTCCTACAATGAGCAGTTCTTC.

Regarding this clone: In the same sample, other DNA sequences code for this CDR3. V usage is TRBV27 and J usage is TRBJ2-1; the D gene is possibly TRBD2 (5 bases). Germline loops: CDR1 MNHEY, CDR2 SMNVEV (reference sequence). This CDR3 has 12 residues. Trimming cost V 3 bases and J 6 bases, with 6 bases left between them. CDR3 in amino acids: CASSFSGNEQFF. In DNA, the CDR3 is TGTGCCAGCAGTTTCAGCGGCAATGAGCAGTTCTTC.

The rearrangement uses TRBV27 and TRBJ1-2; TRBD1 is a possible D gene (6 bases). The CDR3 contains 15 residues. CDR1 MNHEY and CDR2 SMNVEV come from the germline V gene (reference sequence). Deletions cut 7 bases from V and 5 bases from J, with 20 bases between. The CDR3 sequence is CASTSSGVSSYGYTF. The CDR3 DNA follows: TGTGCCAGCACCTCCTCAGGGGTATCCAGTTATGGCTACACCTTC.